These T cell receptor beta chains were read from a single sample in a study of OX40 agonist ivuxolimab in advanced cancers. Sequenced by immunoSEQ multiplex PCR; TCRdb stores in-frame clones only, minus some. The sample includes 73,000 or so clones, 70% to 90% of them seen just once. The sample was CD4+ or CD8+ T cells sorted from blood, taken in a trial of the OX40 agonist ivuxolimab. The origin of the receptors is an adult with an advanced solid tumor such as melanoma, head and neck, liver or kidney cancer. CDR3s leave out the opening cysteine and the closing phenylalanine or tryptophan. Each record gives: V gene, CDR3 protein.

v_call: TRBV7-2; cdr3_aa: ASSLAGVPRSAEAF
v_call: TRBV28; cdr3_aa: ASSSPGRREQY
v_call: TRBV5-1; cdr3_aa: ASSLGGRGNYGYT
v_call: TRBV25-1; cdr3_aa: ASSDRTGSNQPQH
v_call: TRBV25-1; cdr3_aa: ASSERSSSRELF
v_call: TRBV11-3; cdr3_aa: ASSLGGQGNHEQY
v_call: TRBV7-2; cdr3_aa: ASSLGAGLGYGYT
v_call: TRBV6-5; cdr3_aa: ASSRSGLVGNEQF
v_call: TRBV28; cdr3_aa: ASSSRGGTGHDTEAF
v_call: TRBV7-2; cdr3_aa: ASSLSGTNNEQF
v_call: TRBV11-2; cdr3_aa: ASSLVRPSGASSYEQY
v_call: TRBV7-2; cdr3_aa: ASSLAAGSYEQY
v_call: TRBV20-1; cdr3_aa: SARHPYGYT
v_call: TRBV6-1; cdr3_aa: ASSEDPGHITEQY
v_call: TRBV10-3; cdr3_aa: AISESGFSGANVLT
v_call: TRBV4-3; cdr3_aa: ASSQVLGSRDTQY
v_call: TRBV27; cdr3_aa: ATRTAYNYGYT
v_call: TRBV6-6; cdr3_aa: ASSREGPDGYT
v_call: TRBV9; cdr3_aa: ASSEGTGYGYT
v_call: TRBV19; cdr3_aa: ASSTGGGSTEAF
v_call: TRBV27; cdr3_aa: ASSLAYDRGRYEQY
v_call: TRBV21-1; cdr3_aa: ASSNEGTGSSYEQY
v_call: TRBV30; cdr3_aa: AWRTASNEKLF
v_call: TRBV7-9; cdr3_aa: ASSSGGETQY
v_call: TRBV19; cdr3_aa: ASSITVETGRDEQF
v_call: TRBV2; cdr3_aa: ASWRFGGDTQY
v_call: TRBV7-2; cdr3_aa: ASSLGTRRYSGNTIY
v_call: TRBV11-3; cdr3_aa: ASSLVSGLAGNNEQF
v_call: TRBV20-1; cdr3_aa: SATSGRTQY
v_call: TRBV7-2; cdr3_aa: ASSSRWLAGGYEQY
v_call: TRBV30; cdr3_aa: AWSVGWSSYEQY
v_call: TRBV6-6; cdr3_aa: ASSAGQGLYNEQF
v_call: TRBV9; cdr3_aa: ASSVGLAGENEQF
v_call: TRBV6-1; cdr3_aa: ASKDPRRTF
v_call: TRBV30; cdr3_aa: AWSLTGTEQY
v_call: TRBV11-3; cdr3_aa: ASSLGTSGPTDTQY
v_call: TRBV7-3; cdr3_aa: ASSSGTGHEQY